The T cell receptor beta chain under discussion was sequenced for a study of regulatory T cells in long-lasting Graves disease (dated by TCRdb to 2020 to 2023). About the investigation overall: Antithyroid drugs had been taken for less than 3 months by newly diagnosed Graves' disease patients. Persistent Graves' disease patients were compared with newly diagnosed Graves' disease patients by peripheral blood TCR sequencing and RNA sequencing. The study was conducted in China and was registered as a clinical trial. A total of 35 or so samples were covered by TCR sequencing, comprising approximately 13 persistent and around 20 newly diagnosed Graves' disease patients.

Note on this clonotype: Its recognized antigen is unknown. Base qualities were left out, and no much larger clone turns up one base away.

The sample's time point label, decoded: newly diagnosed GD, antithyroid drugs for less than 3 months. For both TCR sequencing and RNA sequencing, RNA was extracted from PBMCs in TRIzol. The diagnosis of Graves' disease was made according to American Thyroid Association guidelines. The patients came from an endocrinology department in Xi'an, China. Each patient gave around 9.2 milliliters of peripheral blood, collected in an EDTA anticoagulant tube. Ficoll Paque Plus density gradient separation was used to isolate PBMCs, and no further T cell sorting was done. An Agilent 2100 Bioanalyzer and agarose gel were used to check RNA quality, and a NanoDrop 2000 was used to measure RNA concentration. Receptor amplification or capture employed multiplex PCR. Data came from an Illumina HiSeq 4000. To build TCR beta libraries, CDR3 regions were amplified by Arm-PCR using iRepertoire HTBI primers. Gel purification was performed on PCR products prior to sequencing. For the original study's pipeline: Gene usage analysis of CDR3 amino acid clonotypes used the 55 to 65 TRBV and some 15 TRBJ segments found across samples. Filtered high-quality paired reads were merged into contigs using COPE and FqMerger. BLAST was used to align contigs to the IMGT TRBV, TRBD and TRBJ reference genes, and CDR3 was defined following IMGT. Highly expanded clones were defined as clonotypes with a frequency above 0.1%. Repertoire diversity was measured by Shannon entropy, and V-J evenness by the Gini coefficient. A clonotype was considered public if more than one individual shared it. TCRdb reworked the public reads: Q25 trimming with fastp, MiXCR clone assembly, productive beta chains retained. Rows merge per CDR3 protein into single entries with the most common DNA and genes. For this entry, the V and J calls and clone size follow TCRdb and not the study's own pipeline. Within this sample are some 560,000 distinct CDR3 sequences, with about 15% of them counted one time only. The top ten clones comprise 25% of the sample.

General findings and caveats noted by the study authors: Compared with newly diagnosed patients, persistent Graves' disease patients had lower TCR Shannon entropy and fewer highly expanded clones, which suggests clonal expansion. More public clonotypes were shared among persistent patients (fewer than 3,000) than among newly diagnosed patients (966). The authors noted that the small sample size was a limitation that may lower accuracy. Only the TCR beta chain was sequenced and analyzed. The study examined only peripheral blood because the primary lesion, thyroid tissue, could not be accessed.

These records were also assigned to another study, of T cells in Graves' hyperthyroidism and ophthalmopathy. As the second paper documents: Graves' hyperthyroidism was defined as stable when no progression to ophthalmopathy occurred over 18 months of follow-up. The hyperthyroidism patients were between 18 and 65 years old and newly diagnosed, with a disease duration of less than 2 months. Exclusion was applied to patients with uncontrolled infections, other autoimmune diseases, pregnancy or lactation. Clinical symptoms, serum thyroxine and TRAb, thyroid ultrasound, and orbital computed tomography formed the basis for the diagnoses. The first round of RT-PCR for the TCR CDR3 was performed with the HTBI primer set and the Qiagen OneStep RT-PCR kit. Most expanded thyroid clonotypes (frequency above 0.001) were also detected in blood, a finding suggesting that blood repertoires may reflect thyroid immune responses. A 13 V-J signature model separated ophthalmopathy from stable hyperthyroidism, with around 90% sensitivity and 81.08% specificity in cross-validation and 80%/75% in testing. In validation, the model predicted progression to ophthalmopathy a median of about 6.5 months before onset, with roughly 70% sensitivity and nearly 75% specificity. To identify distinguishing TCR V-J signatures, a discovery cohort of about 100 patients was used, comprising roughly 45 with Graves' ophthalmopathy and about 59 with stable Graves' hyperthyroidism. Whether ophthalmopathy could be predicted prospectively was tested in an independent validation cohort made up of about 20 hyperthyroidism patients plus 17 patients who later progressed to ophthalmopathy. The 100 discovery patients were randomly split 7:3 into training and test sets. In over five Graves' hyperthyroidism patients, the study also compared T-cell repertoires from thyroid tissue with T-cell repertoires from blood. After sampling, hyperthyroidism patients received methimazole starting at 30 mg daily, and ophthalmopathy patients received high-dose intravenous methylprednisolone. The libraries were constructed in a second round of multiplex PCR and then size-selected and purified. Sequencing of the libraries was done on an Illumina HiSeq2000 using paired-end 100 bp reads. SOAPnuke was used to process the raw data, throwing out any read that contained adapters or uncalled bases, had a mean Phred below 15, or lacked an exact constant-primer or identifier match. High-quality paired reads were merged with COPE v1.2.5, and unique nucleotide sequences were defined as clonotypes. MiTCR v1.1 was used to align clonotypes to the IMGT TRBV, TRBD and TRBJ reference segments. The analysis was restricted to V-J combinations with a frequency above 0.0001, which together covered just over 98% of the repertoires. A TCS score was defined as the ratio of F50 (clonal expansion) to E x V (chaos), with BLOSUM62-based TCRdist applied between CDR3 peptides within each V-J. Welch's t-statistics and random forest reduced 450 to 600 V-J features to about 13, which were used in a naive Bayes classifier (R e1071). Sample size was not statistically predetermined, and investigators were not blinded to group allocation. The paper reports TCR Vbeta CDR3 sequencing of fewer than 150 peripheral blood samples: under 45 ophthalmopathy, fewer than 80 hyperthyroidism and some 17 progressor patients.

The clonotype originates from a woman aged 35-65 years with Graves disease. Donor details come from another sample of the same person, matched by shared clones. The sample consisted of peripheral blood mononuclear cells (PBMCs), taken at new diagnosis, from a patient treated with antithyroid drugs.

The nucleotide sequence is TGTGCCAGCATTAAGACGTGGGGGAACACTGAAGCTTTCTTT. It encodes CASIKTWGNTEAFF. Recombination linked TRBV6-1 to TRBJ1-1, with an unclear D gene assignment. Trimming costs V 7 bases and J 1 base, and their ends lie 13 bases apart. For CDR1 and CDR2, the germline V gene lists MNHNS and SASEGT. CDR3 length: 14 amino acids, cysteine to phenylalanine. The read is trimmed to its CDR3 DNA, 42 bases read in frame from base 1.